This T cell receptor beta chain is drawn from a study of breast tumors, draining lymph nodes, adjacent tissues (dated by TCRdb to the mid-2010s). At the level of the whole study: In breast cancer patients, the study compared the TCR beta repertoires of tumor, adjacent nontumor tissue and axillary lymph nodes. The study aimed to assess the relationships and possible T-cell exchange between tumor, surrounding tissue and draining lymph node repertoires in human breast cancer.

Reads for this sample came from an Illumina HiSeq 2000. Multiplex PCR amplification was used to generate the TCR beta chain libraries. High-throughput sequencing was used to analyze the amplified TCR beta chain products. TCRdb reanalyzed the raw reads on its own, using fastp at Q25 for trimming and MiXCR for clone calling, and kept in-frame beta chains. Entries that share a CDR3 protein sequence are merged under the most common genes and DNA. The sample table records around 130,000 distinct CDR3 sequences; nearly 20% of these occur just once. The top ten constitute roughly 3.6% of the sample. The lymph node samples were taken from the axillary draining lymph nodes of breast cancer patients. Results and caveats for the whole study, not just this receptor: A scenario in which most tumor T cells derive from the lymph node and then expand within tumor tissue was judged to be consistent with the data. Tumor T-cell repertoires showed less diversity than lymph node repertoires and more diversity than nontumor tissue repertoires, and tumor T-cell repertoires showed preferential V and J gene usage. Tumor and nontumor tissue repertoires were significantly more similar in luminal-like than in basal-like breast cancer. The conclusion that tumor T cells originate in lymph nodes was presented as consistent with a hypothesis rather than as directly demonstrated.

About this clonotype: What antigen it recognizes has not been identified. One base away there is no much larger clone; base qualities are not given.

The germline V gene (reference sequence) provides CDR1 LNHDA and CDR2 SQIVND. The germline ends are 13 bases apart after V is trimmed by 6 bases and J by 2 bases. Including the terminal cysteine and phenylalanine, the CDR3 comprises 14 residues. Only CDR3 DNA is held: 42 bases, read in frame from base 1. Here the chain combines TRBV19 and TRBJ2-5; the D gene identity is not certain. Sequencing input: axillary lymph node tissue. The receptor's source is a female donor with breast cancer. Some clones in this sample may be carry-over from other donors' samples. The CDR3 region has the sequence CASRKSTRQETQYF. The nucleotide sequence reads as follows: TGTGCCAGTAGAAAATCGACAAGACAAGAGACCCAGTACTTC.